Detailed here is one T cell receptor (beta chain). Per the original methods: Reference gene primer amplification yielded estimated nucleated cell counts. Some clones are missing from TCRdb's copy, which holds only in-frame ones; the method was immunoSEQ multiplex PCR. That table gives V, J and clone size, and the DNA gave D and trimming. The sample yields a few hundred thousand clones, approximately 81% seen once. This specimen comes from a study of blood T cell repertoires in COVID-19. The wider study: The analysed material was cDNA or gDNA that came from T cells, B-cell-depleted T cells, or PBMCs.

The sequencing input was peripheral blood. The source is a woman over 75 with acute or convalescent COVID-19.

CDR3: CASSFGLVFGEGAKNIQYF. CDR3 DNA sequence: TGTGCCAGCAGCTTCGGACTAGTCTTCGGGGAAGGAGCCAAAAACATTCAGTACTTC. The chain carries TRBV5-8 and TRBJ2-4; 7 bases agree with TRBD2. In germline, CDR1 is SGHTS, CDR2 YDEGEE. The CDR3 totals 19 residues. After removal of 2 bases from V and 0 bases from J, the junction contained 14 bases not matched to a gene.